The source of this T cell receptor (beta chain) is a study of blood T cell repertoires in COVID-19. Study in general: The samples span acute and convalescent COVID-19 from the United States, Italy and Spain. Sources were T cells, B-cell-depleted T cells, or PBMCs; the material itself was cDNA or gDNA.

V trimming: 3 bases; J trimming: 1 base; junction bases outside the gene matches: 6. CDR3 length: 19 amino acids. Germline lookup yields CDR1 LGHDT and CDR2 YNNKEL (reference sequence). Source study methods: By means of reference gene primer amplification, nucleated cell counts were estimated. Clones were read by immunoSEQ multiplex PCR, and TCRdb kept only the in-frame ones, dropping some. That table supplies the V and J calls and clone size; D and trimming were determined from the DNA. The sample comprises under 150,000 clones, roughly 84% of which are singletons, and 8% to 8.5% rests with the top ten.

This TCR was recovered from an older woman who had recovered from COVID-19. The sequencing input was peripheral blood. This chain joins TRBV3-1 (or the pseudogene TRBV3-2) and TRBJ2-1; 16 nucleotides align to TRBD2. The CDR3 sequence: CASSQGLAGGPPSYNEQFF. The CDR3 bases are TGTGCCAGCAGCCAGGGACTAGCGGGGGGGCCACCGTCCTACAATGAGCAGTTCTTC.